Sequencing of this TCR beta chain was carried out in a study of fetal regulatory T cell absence and autoimmunity. Whole-study findings and limits: Compared with cord blood, pancreas showed oligoclonal TCR enrichment, some clones over 95-fold. The oligoclonal enrichment was interpreted as supporting antigen-driven pancreatic autoimmunity before birth in IPEX syndrome. Broadly similar TRB gene family usage was seen in pancreas and cord blood.

Trimming left V 3 bases short and J 1 base short, with 10 bases between. There are 14 residues in the CDR3. Germline values: CDR1 SGHNT, CDR2 YYREEE (reference sequence). Data came from immunoSEQ multiplex PCR; TCRdb stores just in-frame clones and leaves some out. The table lists 95,000 to 100,000 clones, less than 80% of them singletons. As regards this clone: What it recognizes is unknown.

This rearrangement joins TRBV5-4 to TRBJ1-1; D ambiguous. The sequenced sample was pancreas tissue. This clonotype was obtained from a male donor with IPEX syndrome. CDR3 nucleotide sequence: TGTGCCAGCAGCTCCCTTGACAAGAACACTGAAGCTTTCTTT. This gives the protein CASSSLDKNTEAFF.